The clone carrying this T cell receptor beta chain turned up a few times. These data come from a study of T-cell memory formation after mild COVID-19. TCRdb ran MiXCR on the 5' RACE reads and lists one entry per CDR3 protein. The repertoire holds approximately 150,000 distinct CDR3 sequences, with roughly 15% as singletons. Germline loops: CDR1 SGHRS, CDR2 YFSETQ. CDR3 length equals 18 residues. J lost 2 bases, V lost 1 base, and 9 bases had no gene match. The chain employs TRBV5-1 and TRBJ2-2, with 9 bases fitting TRBD1. The sequence derives from an adult woman who had mild COVID-19 (a few samples of this study predate the infection). Cell type and time point are not known. Sequencing was done on a sample of PBMCs or a T cell subset sorted from them (not recorded which). CDR3 nucleotide sequence: TGCGCCAGCAGCTTGTCTCCCGGGACAGGGTCCAACACCGGGGAGCTGTTTTTT. This sequence encodes CASSLSPGTGSNTGELFF. The variable domain in full, completed from reference TRBV5-1 and TRBJ2-2, reads KAGVTQTPRYLIKTRGQQVTLSCSPISGHRSVSWYQQTPGQGLQFLFEYFSETQRNKGNFPGRFSGRQFSNSRSEMNVSTLELGDSALYLCASSLSPGTGSNTGELFFGEGSRLTVL.